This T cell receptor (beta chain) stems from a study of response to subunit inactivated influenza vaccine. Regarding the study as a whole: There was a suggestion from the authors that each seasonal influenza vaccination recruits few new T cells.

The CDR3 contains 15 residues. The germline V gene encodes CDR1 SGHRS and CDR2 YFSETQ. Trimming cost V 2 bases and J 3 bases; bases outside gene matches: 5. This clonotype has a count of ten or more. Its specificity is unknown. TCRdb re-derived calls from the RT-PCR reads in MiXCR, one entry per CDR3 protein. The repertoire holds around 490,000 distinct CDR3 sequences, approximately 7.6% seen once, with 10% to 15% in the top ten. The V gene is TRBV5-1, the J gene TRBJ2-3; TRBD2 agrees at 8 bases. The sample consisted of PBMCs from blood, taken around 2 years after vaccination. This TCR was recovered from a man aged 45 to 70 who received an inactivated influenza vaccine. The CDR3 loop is CASSFGSSGTDTQYF. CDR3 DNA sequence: TGCGCCAGCAGCTTCGGCTCTAGCGGGACAGATACGCAGTATTTT. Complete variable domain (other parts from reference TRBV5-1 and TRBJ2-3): KAGVTQTPRYLIKTRGQQVTLSCSPISGHRSVSWYQQTPGQGLQFLFEYFSETQRNKGNFPGRFSGRQFSNSRSEMNVSTLELGDSALYLCASSFGSSGTDTQYFGPGTRLTVL.